A single sample is the source of the 27 T cell receptor beta chains below, sequenced in a study of identical twins (dated by TCRdb to between 2015 and 2016). The receptor library was made with 5' RACE. Reads for this sample came from an Illumina HiSeq 2000. Through fastp at Q25 and MiXCR, TCRdb rebuilt clones from the public reads, retaining in-frame beta chains. Rows matching on CDR3 protein sequence are summarized as one entry with the most common DNA and genes. The sample table contains 1.5 million to 2 million distinct CDR3 sequences; only one count was recorded for more than 30% of them. Less than 0.35% of the sample belongs to the ten largest clones. The sample consisted of cord blood. These receptors were collected from a newborn girl in good health.

With regard to this clonotype: A much larger clone differs from this one at a single base, so this may be a read error. This sequence joins TRBV4-1 and TRBJ2-7; either TRBD1 or TRBD2 may fit D (5 bases each). The CDR3 totals 15 residues. Per the germline V gene, CDR1 is MGHRA and CDR2 is YSYEKL. V lost 0 bases and J 7 bases, leaving 16 bases between the germline ends. CDR3 sequence: CASSQEQVAGDEQYF. In DNA, the CDR3 is TGCGCCAGCAGCCAAGAACAGGTGGCCGGGGATGAGCAGTACTTC.

The chain employs TRBV20-1 and TRBJ1-1; 7 positions agree with TRBD1. Trimming removed 4 bases from V and 7 bases from J; junction bases left unmatched: 6. Germline V gene lookup returns CDR1 DFQATT and CDR2 SNEGSKA (reference sequence). CDR3 size: 12 residues. CDR3 sequence reads: CSAKGGADEAFF. The CDR3 nucleotides are TGCAGTGCTAAAGGGGGCGCGGATGAAGCTTTCTTT.

This clonotype was detected only a few times. This chain uses TRBV20-1 with TRBJ1-2; weak D call: TRBD1 (5 bases). Germline V gene lookup returns CDR1 DFQATT and CDR2 SNEGSKA (reference sequence). CDR3 size: 14 residues. The V gene lost 0 bases and the J gene lost 4 bases, with 12 bases spanning the gap. The CDR3 nucleotides read TGCAGTGCTAGAGATATTGGGGGACTCTATGGCTACACCTTC. It encodes CSARDIGGLYGYTF.

The chain combines TRBV7-9 with TRBJ1-1, with D hard to call. The germline CDR1 and CDR2 sequences are SEHNR and FQNEAQ (reference sequence). The ends were cut back, 1 base at V and 10 bases at J, with 19 bases in the middle. The CDR3 totals 15 residues. CDR3 region: CASSLDTAYKGGAFF. CDR3 coding DNA: TGTGCCAGCAGCTTAGATACCGCGTATAAGGGTGGAGCTTTCTTT.

The chain joins TRBV12-3 or TRBV12-4 to TRBJ2-1; 8 nucleotides align to TRBD2. The J call may be mistaken, given a closer DNA end match to TRBJ2-7. CDR3 length equals 18 residues. DNA of the CDR3: TGTGCCAGCAGTTTAGGGGTAGCGGGGCCTAGCTCCTACAATGAGCAGTACTTC. This translates into CASSLGVAGPSSYNEQYF.

This clonotype was seen a few times. J is TRBJ2-3 and V is TRBV7-9, with a weak D call TRBD2 (5 bases). Germline V CDR1 and CDR2: SEHNR, FQNEAQ (reference sequence). Trimming stripped 5 bases from V and 7 bases from J, with 13 bases between. This CDR3 spans 13 amino acids. The DNA for the CDR3 is TGTGCCAGCAGCCCTATCTCGGGAAATACGCAGTATTTT. It specifies CASSPISGNTQYF.

The V and J genes are TRBV10-3 and TRBJ1-1; 9 nucleotides match TRBD1. The germline V gene encodes CDR1 ENHRY and CDR2 SYGVKD. V lost 6 bases and J lost 5; bases outside the gene matches: 4. This CDR3 comprises 13 residues. In DNA, the CDR3 is TGTGCCATCAGCCGGGACAGGGAAACTGAAGCTTTCTTT. Encoded protein: CAISRDRETEAFF.

This clonotype was observed a handful of times. The CDR3 DNA sequence: TGTGCCAGCAGCCAAGAACAGTTCACCTTCTACGAGCAGTACTTC. Translating gives CASSQEQFTFYEQYF. The chain links TRBV4-2 to TRBJ2-7; D is uncertain. Trimming shortened V by 0 bases and J by 3 bases, and 12 bases separated the two germline ends. The CDR3 loop spans 15 amino acids. Germline V CDR1 and CDR2: LGHNA, YNFKEQ.

This clonotype was seen repeatedly, ten times or more. The V call is TRBV4-2, the J call TRBJ2-3, with TRBD2 identical over 9 bases. This CDR3 is built from 15 residues. The trim removed 2 bases at V and 5 bases at J, leaving 5 bases unmatched. Per germline, CDR1 LGHNA and CDR2 YNFKEQ. The CDR3 bases are TGTGCCAGCAGCCAACGGGGACTAGCAGGAGATACGCAGTATTTT. Its protein is CASSQRGLAGDTQYF.

This clonotype has a handful of counts. This chain uses TRBV5-1 with TRBJ2-6; perhaps TRBD1 as D (6 bases). The V gene's germline CDR1 is SGHRS and CDR2 YFSETQ. Trimming cost V 0 bases and J 0 bases, with 13 bases left between them. The CDR3 runs 18 residues. CDR3 amino acids: CASSLDLRGSSGANVLTF. The DNA of the CDR3 is TGCGCCAGCAGCTTGGACTTAAGGGGGTCCTCTGGGGCCAACGTCCTGACTTTC. The full variable domain, its missing parts supplied by reference TRBV5-1 and TRBJ2-6, is KAGVTQTPRYLIKTRGQQVTLSCSPISGHRSVSWYQQTPGQGLQFLFEYFSETQRNKGNFPGRFSGRQFSNSRSEMNVSTLELGDSALYLCASSLDLRGSSGANVLTFGAGSRLTVL.

The J gene is TRBJ2-1, the V gene TRBV5-1; tentatively, D is TRBD2 (6 bases). The end of the DNA is better explained by TRBJ2-7, so the J call may be wrong. Germline CDR1 reads SGHRS; CDR2 reads YFSETQ. CDR3 length: 15 residues. In DNA, the CDR3 is TGCGCCAGCAGTATGGGAGGTAGCTCCTACAATGAGCAGTACTTC. Its translation: CASSMGGSSYNEQYF.

This clonotype was seen a handful of times. The genes are TRBV5-6 and TRBJ2-7; weak D call: TRBD2 (5 bases). The CDR3 consists of 13 residues. V was clipped by 4 bases and J by 6 bases, with 14 bases between them. Germline V gene data show CDR1 as SGHDT and CDR2 as YYEEEE. The CDR3 loop reads CASSRTWSGEQYF. In nucleotides, the CDR3 is TGTGCCAGCAGCCGCACCTGGAGCGGCGAGCAGTACTTC.

The chain links TRBV14 to TRBJ2-5; 12 nucleotides match TRBD2. CDR3 length: 14 residues. CDR1 SGHDN and CDR2 FVKESK come from the germline V gene. After removal of 1 base from V and 11 bases from J, the junction contained 5 bases not matched to a gene. The CDR3 DNA sequence: TGTGCCAGCAGCCAAGTCCTAGCGGGAGGGAGGCAGTACTTC. Its protein is CASSQVLAGGRQYF.

This clonotype has ten or more counts. This chain joins TRBV7-9 and TRBJ2-1; the match to TRBD2 covers 8 bases. V lost 4 bases to trimming and J lost 5 bases; unmatched junction nucleotides: 10. Germline lookup yields CDR1 SEHNR and CDR2 FQNEAQ (reference sequence). This CDR3 is built from 16 residues. CDR3 DNA: TGTGCCAGCAGCTCCTTAGCGGGGTCTGGTAACAATGAGCAGTTCTTC. Its protein product is CASSSLAGSGNNEQFF.

This clonotype was detected only a few times. The J gene is TRBJ1-2, the V gene TRBV6-1; D call uncertain. The CDR3 has 14 amino acids. Trimming shortened V by 0 bases and J by 6 bases, and 11 bases separated the two germline ends. Germline CDR1 MNHNS, CDR2 SASEGT. In DNA, the CDR3 is TGTGCCAGCAGTGAAGCGTCCGGGTGGGATGGCTACACCTTC. Protein: CASSEASGWDGYTF.

The J gene is TRBJ2-7, the V gene TRBV4-2; TRBD2 matches at 8 bases. V shed 4 bases and J 0 bases; nucleotides not matched to a gene: 11. CDR3 size: 17 residues. The germline gives CDR1 LGHNA, CDR2 YNFKEQ. The CDR3 nucleotides read TGTGCCAGCAGCCGCGACCACCCCGGGACTAGCTCCTACGAGCAGTACTTC. Translation gives CASSRDHPGTSSYEQYF.

The table lists this clonotype with a few counts. The rearrangement uses TRBV20-1 and TRBJ2-3, with TRBD1 identical over 8 bases. V dropped 6 bases and J dropped 1; count of bases not matched to a gene: 6. The CDR3 has 14 residues. Germline CDR1 and CDR2: DFQATT and SNEGSKA (reference sequence). CDR3 region: CSASGQARTDTQYF. The DNA of the CDR3 is TGCAGTGCCTCGGGACAGGCTCGCACAGATACGCAGTATTTT.

This clonotype was picked up a small number of times. The genes are TRBV7-6 and TRBJ2-5, with TRBD2 matching 10 bases. V lost 4 bases, J lost 3 bases, and 26 bases stayed unmatched. The CDR3 runs to 22 residues. CDR1 SGHVS and CDR2 FNYEAQ come from the germline V gene. As DNA, the CDR3 is TGTGCCAGCAGCTCCAACGCACTAGCGGGAAACCTCTTTTTCTTCGGAGAAGAGACCCAGTACTTC. Translating it yields CASSSNALAGNLFFFGEETQYF.

The chain couples TRBV6-5 to TRBJ1-6; the D gene is possibly TRBD1 (5 bases). Looked up from germline, CDR1 is MNHEY and CDR2 is SVGAGI. This CDR3 has 15 residues. The V gene lost 4 bases and the J gene lost 8 bases, with 15 bases spanning the gap. The CDR3 DNA reads TGTGCCAGCAGTTGGGGTGGTCAGGGAGATTCACCCCTCCACTTT. It specifies CASSWGGQGDSPLHF.

This clonotype was counted between two and nine times. As DNA, the CDR3 is TGCGCCAGCAGCTTGGTCCAGGGGGGGGTCACTGAAGCTTTCTTT. This sequence encodes CASSLVQGGVTEAFF. The chain recombines TRBV5-1 with TRBJ1-1; 7 positions agree with TRBD1. V lost 0 bases to trimming and J lost 4 bases; unmatched junction nucleotides: 6. From germline, CDR1 is SGHRS and CDR2 YFSETQ. This CDR3 is 15 amino acids long.

This clonotype was observed a few times. The V gene is TRBV7-8, the J gene TRBJ2-7; 7 bases agree with TRBD2. This CDR3 has 13 amino acids. CDR1 is SGHVS, CDR2 FQNEAQ, per germline. J was trimmed by 3 bases and V by 6 bases; bases with no gene match: 5. CDR3 protein: CASRASSGYEQYF. CDR3 bases: TGTGCCAGCAGGGCTTCTAGCGGCTACGAGCAGTACTTC.

The chain employs TRBV14 and TRBJ1-2; D is perhaps TRBD1 (5 bases). This CDR3 region has 15 residues. Germline-derived CDR1 and CDR2 are SGHDN and FVKESK. Trimming removed 6 bases from V and 4 bases from J, with 18 bases in between. CDR3 coding DNA: TGTGCCAGCAGTTTAGCGCTGCAGGGCAGCTATGGCTACACCTTC. As protein: CASSLALQGSYGYTF.

This clonotype appeared once. The chain couples TRBV20-1 to TRBJ2-7, with 8 bases identical to TRBD1. Germline V lookup: CDR1 DFQATT, CDR2 SNEGSKA (reference sequence). This CDR3 spans 16 amino acids. The J segment lost 3 bases and the V segment lost 0 bases, leaving 10 bases of the junction unmatched. CDR3 coding DNA: TGCAGTGCTAGAGATTCCAGGGGGCAACCTTTCTACGAGCAGTACTTC. Translation: CSARDSRGQPFYEQYF.

In this sample, this clonotype turned up a few times. V usage is TRBV27 and J usage is TRBJ1-2, with TRBD1 matching 10 bases. This CDR3 region has 13 residues. The J segment lost 7 bases and the V segment lost 6 bases, leaving 5 bases of the junction unmatched. Per the germline V gene, CDR1 is MNHEY and CDR2 is SMNVEV (reference sequence). This chain's CDR3 is CASSVTGGRGYTF. CDR3 in DNA: TGTGCCAGCAGCGTGACAGGGGGCCGTGGCTACACCTTC.

The table lists this clonotype with a few counts. CDR3 coding DNA: TGTGCCAGCAGCCTCAACTACAGGTGGGGAGAGACCCAGTACTTC. Encoded protein: CASSLNYRWGETQYF. This chain links TRBV7-2 with TRBJ2-5; a weak D match, TRBD1 (5 bases). Trimming removed 5 bases at V and 4 bases at J, with 17 bases between. The CDR3 contains 15 residues. CDR1 is SGHTA, CDR2 FQGNSA, per germline.

In its sample, this clonotype was seen many times. V usage is TRBV2 and J usage is TRBJ2-5; no clear D gene. Germline V gives CDR1 SNHLY, CDR2 FYNNEI. Trimming took off 1 base at V and 2 bases at J, with 11 bases between the two ends. The CDR3 has 15 residues. The CDR3 DNA reads TGTGCCAGCAGTGAAGGCTACCCACTACAAGAGACCCAGTACTTC. Its protein is CASSEGYPLQETQYF.

The chain carries TRBV9 and TRBJ2-7, with 7 positions matching TRBD1. V lost 0 bases, J lost 5 bases, and 5 bases stayed unmatched. This CDR3 is built from 14 residues. Germline V lookup: CDR1 SGDLS, CDR2 YYNGEE. The CDR3 here is CASSVGRQGHEQYF. The CDR3 nucleotides are TGTGCCAGCAGCGTAGGAAGACAGGGCCACGAGCAGTACTTC.